The entry below describes one T cell receptor (beta chain). This record belongs to a study of blood T cell repertoires in COVID-19. Across the whole study: There were acute and convalescent COVID-19 samples, and they came from the United States, Italy and Spain. The analysed material was cDNA or gDNA that came from T cells, B-cell-depleted T cells, or PBMCs.

Per the study methods: By means of reference gene primer amplification, nucleated cell counts were estimated. Libraries were prepared by immunoSEQ multiplex PCR; TCRdb keeps only in-frame clonotypes and omits some of them. From that table come the V and J calls and clone size; the DNA was used to work out D and trimming. Of tens of thousands of clones detected, about 88% appear once; the ten largest clones hold approximately 3.9%. Germline V lookup: CDR1 LNHDA, CDR2 SQIVND (reference sequence). The CDR3 consists of 19 residues. The ends lost 4 bases at V and 3 bases at J; junction bases unmatched: 9.

This chain joins TRBV19 and TRBJ2-2; the match to TRBD2 covers 15 bases. The sequence was obtained from a man aged 70 or older with acute or convalescent COVID-19. Sequences were obtained from peripheral blood. The CDR3 loop is CASSTGLAGGLSHTGELFF. The DNA of the CDR3 is TGTGCCAGTAGTACGGGACTAGCGGGGGGCCTCTCGCACACCGGGGAGCTGTTTTTT.